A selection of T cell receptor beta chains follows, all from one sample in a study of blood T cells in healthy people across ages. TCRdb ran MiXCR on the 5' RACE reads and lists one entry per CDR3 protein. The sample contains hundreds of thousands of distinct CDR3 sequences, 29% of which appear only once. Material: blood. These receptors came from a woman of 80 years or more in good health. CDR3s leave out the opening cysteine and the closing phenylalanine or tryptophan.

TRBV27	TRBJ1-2	ARSLLPYGQGGYGYT
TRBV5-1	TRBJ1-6	ASSLDGSSNSPLH
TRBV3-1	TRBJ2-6	ASTPGTGRLSGANVLT
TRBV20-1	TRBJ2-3	SASGLGGSTDTQY
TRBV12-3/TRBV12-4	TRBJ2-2	ASSFRQLSTGELF
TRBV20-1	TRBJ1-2	SARDGTNRRDGYT
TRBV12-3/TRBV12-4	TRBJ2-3	ASRDGNADTQY
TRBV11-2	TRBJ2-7	ASSSSDRGREQY
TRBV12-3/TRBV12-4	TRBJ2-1	ASSSLAGGPVEQF
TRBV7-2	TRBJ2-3	ASSLAGSTSGHPHTQY
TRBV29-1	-	SVRGRSQQGEQY
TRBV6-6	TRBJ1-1	ASSYDGQGTEAF
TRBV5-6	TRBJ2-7	ASSFLSGQGSYEQY
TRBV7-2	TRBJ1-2	ASSRSGRYGYT
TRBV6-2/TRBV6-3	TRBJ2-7	ASSYSRTGDPYEQY
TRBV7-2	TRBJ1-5	ASSLDFFNQPQH
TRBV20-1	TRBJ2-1	SARLTYNEQF
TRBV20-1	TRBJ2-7	SATPVVGSPYEQY
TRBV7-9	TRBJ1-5	ASSLESTRGSNQPQH
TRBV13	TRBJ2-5	ASSEHLQNQETQY
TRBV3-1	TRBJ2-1	ASSQDNQGGRSSYNEQF
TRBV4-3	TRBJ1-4	ASSHGAGTTNEKLF
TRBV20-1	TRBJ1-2	SARDRGQRWRGYT
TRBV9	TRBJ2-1	ASSVMGNEQF
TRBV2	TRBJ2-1	ASSAGQLYEQF
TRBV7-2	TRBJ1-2	ASSADFYGYT
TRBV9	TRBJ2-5	ASSVEGNRQETQY
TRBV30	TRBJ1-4	AWGYGRTATNEKLF
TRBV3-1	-	ASTPTENYNEQY
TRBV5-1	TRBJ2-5	ASSSQTGGDETQY
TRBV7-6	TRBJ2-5	ASSLHRDSQETQY
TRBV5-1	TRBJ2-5	ASSSSAGWETQY
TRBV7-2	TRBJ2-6	ASSSSGTRVGANVLT
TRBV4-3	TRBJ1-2	ASSQVGTGDRGYT
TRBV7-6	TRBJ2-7	ASSSSGPGEQY
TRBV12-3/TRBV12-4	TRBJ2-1	ASSFREGDDEQF
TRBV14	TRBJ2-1	ASSPLASGGWAEQF
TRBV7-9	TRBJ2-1	ASTPDWGSYEQF
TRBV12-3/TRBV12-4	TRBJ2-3	ASSLVGTGGRDTQY
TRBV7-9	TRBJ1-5	ASSSGASNQPQH